Detailed here is one T cell receptor (beta chain). Authors' analysis steps: Scientists estimated how many nucleated cells there were by amplifying reference gene primers. Clones were sequenced by immunoSEQ multiplex PCR, and TCRdb holds only the in-frame ones, with some missing. V and J calls and clone size are those listed in that table; D and trimming were worked out from the DNA. The sample includes 94,000 or so clones, 84% seen only once; the top ten take approximately 25%. The data derive from a study of blood T cell repertoires in COVID-19. Study as a whole: Acute-phase and convalescent COVID-19 samples originated in the United States, Italy and Spain. PBMCs, B-cell-depleted T cells, or T cells provided the cDNA or gDNA that made up the material.

The CDR3 has 13 residues. Germline lookup yields CDR1 GTSNPN and CDR2 SVGIG (reference sequence). V shed 2 bases and J shed 10 bases, with 17 bases lying between them. The material sequenced was peripheral blood. The clonotype originates from a man in his sixties with acute or convalescent COVID-19. This chain uses TRBV30 with TRBJ1-1; TRBD1 is a possible D gene (5 bases). For the CDR3, the DNA is TGTGCCTGGAGTTGGGAGACAGTTAGCGGAGCTTTCTTT. Translation: CAWSWETVSGAFF.